Sequencing of this TCR beta chain was carried out in a study of OX40 agonist ivuxolimab in advanced cancers. Findings and limits, study-wide: Among the lowest levels of clonal expansion were found in partial responders at 0.1-3.0 mg/kg.

Sequenced by immunoSEQ multiplex PCR; TCRdb stores in-frame clones only, minus some. The data hold under 50,000 clones, with about 90% observed a single time. This clone is a singleton in its sample. Its antigen remains unknown. Source: CD4+ or CD8+ T cells sorted from blood, taken in a trial of the OX40 agonist ivuxolimab. The sequence was collected from an adult with an advanced solid tumor such as melanoma, head and neck, liver or kidney cancer.

The CDR3: CASSGGKGAQETQYF. CDR3 nucleotides: TGCGCCAGCAGTGGAGGCAAAGGGGCCCAAGAGACCCAGTACTTC. The chain joins TRBV10-2 to TRBJ2-5; D perhaps matches TRBD1 (5 bases). Germline values: CDR1 WSHSY, CDR2 SAAADI. Trimming took off 4 bases at V and 1 base at J, with 13 bases between the two ends. CDR3 size: 15 residues.